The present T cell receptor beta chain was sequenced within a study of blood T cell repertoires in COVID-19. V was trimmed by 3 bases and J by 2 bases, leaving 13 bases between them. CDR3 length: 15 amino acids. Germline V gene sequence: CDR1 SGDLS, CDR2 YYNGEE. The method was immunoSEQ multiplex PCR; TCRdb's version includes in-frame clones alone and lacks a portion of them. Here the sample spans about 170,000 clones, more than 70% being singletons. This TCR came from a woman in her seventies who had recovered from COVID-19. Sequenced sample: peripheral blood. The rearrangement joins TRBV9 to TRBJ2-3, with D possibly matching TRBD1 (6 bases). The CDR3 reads CASSGQVQPTDTQYF. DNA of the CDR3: TGTGCCAGCAGCGGACAGGTCCAACCCACAGATACGCAGTATTTT.